One sample yielded the 20 T cell receptor beta chains listed below, sequenced in a study of T-cell memory formation after mild COVID-19 (dated by TCRdb to the early 2020s). Preparation of the library involved 5' RACE. The listed sequencing device is Illumina NovaSeq 6000. TCRdb itself trimmed the public reads at Q25 with fastp, ran MiXCR and retained productive beta chains. One record per CDR3 amino acid sequence lists the most common genes and DNA. The sample table holds some 340,000 distinct CDR3 sequences, of which 10% to 15% were seen once. In total, the top ten clones hold about a fifth of the sample. The sample taken for sequencing was PBMCs or a T cell subset sorted from them (not recorded which). Source of these receptors: a man younger than 35 who had mild COVID-19 (a few samples of this study predate the infection). The sample titles of this study are shuffled in the database, so cell type and time point are left out; the donor was told from shared clones.

The chain uses TRBV3-1 and TRBJ2-5, with TRBD1 matching over 9 bases. The J segment lost 5 bases and the V segment lost 6 bases, leaving 4 bases of the junction unmatched. The CDR3 consists of 13 residues. Germline V CDR1 and CDR2: LGHDT, YNNKEL (reference sequence). The CDR3 reads CASRLQGAETQYF. CDR3 bases: TGTGCCAGCAGACTACAGGGGGCGGAGACCCAGTACTTC.

This CDR3 reads CASSRSGAGVTGELFF. The DNA for the CDR3 is TGTGCCAGCAGCCGATCCGGGGCAGGAGTCACCGGGGAGCTGTTTTTT. This rearrangement joins TRBV7-3 to TRBJ2-2; D is tentatively TRBD1 or TRBD2 (5 bases each). The CDR3 runs to 16 residues. The germline CDR1 and CDR2 sequences are SGHTA and FQGTGA. The V gene lost 5 bases and the J gene lost 4 bases, with 17 bases spanning the gap.

This clonotype appeared a few times. The J gene is TRBJ2-2, the V gene TRBV6-1, with TRBD1 as a possible D gene (6 bases). The CDR3 is 12 residues long. CDR1 MNHNS and CDR2 SASEGT come from the germline V gene. Trimming removed 7 bases from V and 6 bases from J, with 9 bases in between. CDR3 residues: CASMRGSGELFF. DNA of the CDR3: TGTGCCAGCATGAGGGGGTCCGGGGAGCTGTTTTTT.

The rearrangement uses TRBV12-3 or TRBV12-4 and TRBJ2-2, with D perhaps assigned TRBD1 or TRBD2 (6 bases each). Trimming cost V 3 bases and J 1 base, with 12 bases left between them. The CDR3 spans 16 residues. CDR3 sequence (DNA): TGTGCCAGCAGTTTGGGGGCCGGGAGGAACACCGGGGAGCTGTTTTTT. Amino acids: CASSLGAGRNTGELFF.

This chain connects TRBV10-3 to TRBJ1-1; TRBD1 aligns across 7 bases. The CDR3 spans 15 residues. The V segment lost 6 bases and the J segment 0 bases; nucleotides outside the gene matches: 7. CDR1 is ENHRY and CDR2 is SYGVKD in the germline V gene. The CDR3 is CAIRATGLLNTEAFF. DNA of the CDR3: TGTGCCATCAGAGCGACAGGGCTGTTGAACACTGAAGCTTTCTTT.

V gene TRBV27 combines with J gene TRBJ2-2; D uncertain. Trimming removed 7 bases from V and 0 bases from J, with 12 bases in between. The CDR3 sequence is 15 residues long. Germline assignment: CDR1 MNHEY and CDR2 SMNVEV (reference sequence). The CDR3 region has the DNA TGTGCCAGCACGTCTGACCTAGCGAACACCGGGGAGCTGTTTTTT. Its translation is CASTSDLANTGELFF.

The chain combines TRBV18 with TRBJ2-5, with 8 positions matching TRBD1. With V trimmed by 3 bases and J by 3 bases, 3 bases remained unmatched. The V gene's germline CDR1 is KGHSH and CDR2 LQKENI. The CDR3 sequence is 14 residues long. CDR3: CASSPDRAEETQYF. The CDR3 DNA sequence: TGTGCCAGCTCACCGGACAGGGCAGAAGAGACCCAGTACTTC.

CDR3 sequence: CASSWVGGELFF. The DNA of the CDR3 is TGTGCCAGCAGTTGGGTAGGCGGGGAGCTGTTTTTT. This chain links TRBV6-5 with TRBJ2-2; no clear D gene. V was shortened by 4 bases and J by 7 bases, with 7 bases between the two germline ends. The CDR3 length is 12 residues. The germline V gene encodes CDR1 MNHEY and CDR2 SVGAGI.

The gene calls are TRBV5-1 and TRBJ2-2; D is unclear. The CDR3 is 12 residues long. Trimming removed 2 bases from V and 8 bases from J, with 7 bases in between. Germline V gene lookup returns CDR1 SGHRS and CDR2 YFSETQ. The CDR3 protein is CASSFYPGELFF. The CDR3, as DNA: TGCGCCAGCAGCTTCTATCCGGGGGAGCTGTTTTTT.

This clonotype came up a few times. The V and J genes are TRBV6-2 or TRBV6-3 and TRBJ2-5; D is unresolved. Per germline, CDR1 MNHEY and CDR2 SVGEGT. The CDR3 has 14 residues. V lost 2 bases, J lost 2 bases, and 9 bases lay in between. CDR3 coding DNA: TGTGCCAGCAGTTACGGATTGGGGCAAGAGACCCAGTACTTC. This translates into CASSYGLGQETQYF.

Only a few counts were recorded for this clonotype. The chain combines TRBV4-3 with TRBJ1-1; the match to TRBD1 covers 8 bases. V lost 4 bases to trimming and J lost 3 bases; unmatched junction nucleotides: 4. The CDR3 has 14 residues. Germline assignment: CDR1 LGHNA and CDR2 YSLEER. CDR3 DNA sequence: TGCGCCAGCAGCCGGACAGGGACATACACTGAAGCTTTCTTT. This gives the protein CASSRTGTYTEAFF.

This clonotype was counted at least ten times. The rearrangement uses TRBV7-8 and TRBJ2-5, with D possibly being TRBD2 (6 bases). Germline-derived CDR1 and CDR2 are SGHVS and FQNEAQ. This CDR3 region has 16 residues. The V gene lost 5 bases and the J gene lost 0 bases, with 16 bases spanning the gap. DNA for the CDR3: TGTGCCAGCAGCCATGGGGGTTGGACTAACCAAGAGACCCAGTACTTC. Protein: CASSHGGWTNQETQYF.

The chain combines TRBV20-1 with TRBJ2-7, with a possible D match to TRBD2 (6 bases). The CDR3 consists of 14 residues. Germline loops: CDR1 DFQATT, CDR2 SNEGSKA (reference sequence). Trimming cost V 1 base and J 2 bases, with 12 bases left between them. DNA of the CDR3: TGCAGTGCTAGAGTCGCGCGGGGAACCTACGAGCAGTACTTC. Protein sequence: CSARVARGTYEQYF.

This clonotype came up a few times. The rearrangement joins TRBV6-4 to TRBJ2-7; 9 nucleotides match TRBD1. Germline loops: CDR1 MRHNA, CDR2 SNTAGT. CDR3 size: 14 residues. The V gene end was trimmed by 2 bases and the J gene end by 5 bases; junction bases not matched to a gene: 4. CDR3 sequence reads: CASSDPRTGDEQYV. CDR3 nucleotide sequence: TGTGCCAGCAGTGACCCACGGACAGGGGACGAGCAGTACGTC.

This clonotype appeared many times. V and J are TRBV5-1 and TRBJ2-1; 7 nucleotides line up with TRBD2. With 7 bases clipped from V and 9 bases from J, the junction kept 10 bases outside the gene matches. Germline V lookup: CDR1 SGHRS, CDR2 YFSETQ. This CDR3 is built from 13 residues. In DNA, the CDR3 is TGCGCCAGCTTCCTGACGGGGGGAAGTGAGCAGTTCTTC. Translation gives CASFLTGGSEQFF.

In this sample, this clonotype turned up many times. The chain carries TRBV7-8 and TRBJ2-2; D unclear. CDR1 and CDR2 from the germline V gene are SGHVS and FQNEAQ. CDR3 length: 16 residues. V lost 1 base to trimming and J lost 6 bases, with 15 bases between them. The CDR3 coding sequence is TGTGCCAGCAGCTTAGGCGGAGACTCATGGGCCGGGGAGCTGTTTTTT. Translated, it gives CASSLGGDSWAGELFF. Full variable domain (outside the CDR3, taken from reference TRBV7-8 and TRBJ2-2): GAGVSQSPRYKVAKRGQDVALRCDPISGHVSLFWYQQALGQGPEFLTYFQNEAQLDKSGLPSDRFFAERPEGSVSTLKIQRTQQEDSAVYLCASSLGGDSWAGELFFGEGSRLTVL.

At least ten counts were recorded for this clonotype. The J gene is TRBJ2-3, the V gene TRBV24-1, with a weak D call TRBD1 (8 bases). V was cut by 6 bases and J by 5 bases, with 20 bases left in between. The germline V gene has CDR1 KGHDR and CDR2 SFDVKD. The CDR3 covers 16 residues. The CDR3 DNA follows: TGTGCCACCAGTAGTGGGCGGCGGGGGACAGGAGATACGCAGTATTTT. Protein product: CATSSGRRGTGDTQYF.

The chain combines TRBV4-2 with TRBJ2-6; 7 nucleotides match TRBD2. The CDR3 runs 16 residues. The J segment lost 3 bases and the V segment lost 8 bases, leaving 10 bases of the junction unmatched. Germline V gene lookup returns CDR1 LGHNA and CDR2 YNFKEQ. The CDR3 region is CASGREGVSGANVLTF. The CDR3 region has the DNA TGTGCCAGCGGGAGGGAGGGAGTGAGTGGGGCCAACGTCCTGACTTTC.

The V call is TRBV25-1, the J call TRBJ2-1; 8 bases align to TRBD2. Trimming at V came to 5 bases and at J to 10 bases, leaving 10 bases not matched to a gene. Germline CDR1 and CDR2: MGHDK and SYGVNS. The CDR3 length is 14 residues. In DNA, the CDR3 is TGTGCCAGCAGTTGGGGCGCGGGGGGACAAGAGCAGTTCTTC. Protein sequence: CASSWGAGGQEQFF.

On this clonotype itself: The missing conserved phenylalanine or tryptophan at the end of this CDR3 makes a read error likely. V usage is TRBV20-1 and J usage is TRBJ2-5, with 8 bases aligning to TRBD2. Germline assignment: CDR1 DFQATT and CDR2 SNEGSKA (reference sequence). V shed 6 bases, J shed 5 bases, and the junction held 8 bases outside the gene matches. The CDR3 runs 13 residues. The CDR3 loop reads CSAIAGWGETQYL. The DNA for the CDR3 is TGCAGTGCGATAGCGGGGTGGGGGGAGACCCAGTACTTA.